The T cell receptor beta chain described here comes from a study of shared clonotypes between healthy human individuals. Study context: CD4 naive and memory got three plates each, CD8 naive two, CD8 memory one.

Details on this clone: What it binds is unknown.

As handled by the study authors: Junction-only immunoSEQ sequences carried no quality scores, so filtering differed. The assay was immunoSEQ multiplex PCR, and TCRdb's table has in-frame clones only and misses some. The D gene and trimming were derived from the DNA, and the V and J assignments and clone size from that table. The sample yields over 2 million clones, about nine tenths seen once. This CDR3 is built from 13 residues. Trimming shortened V by 4 bases and J by 5 bases, and 12 bases separated the two germline ends. Whole-study findings and limits: Only blood was sampled, and tissue TCR repertoires likely differ from blood ones.

The receptor comes from a man aged 18 to 30 in good health. Some clones in this sample may be carry-over from other donors' samples. This sequence joins TRBV5-3 and TRBJ2-5; no clear D. TRBV5-3 is annotated as an ORF whose role is uncertain. The sequenced sample consisted of naive CD4+ T cells from PBMCs. The sample's subset: CD45RA+ positively selected. The CDR3 DNA follows: TGTGCCAGAAGCACCCTATTAGGGGAGACCCAGTACTTC. It yields the protein CARSTLLGETQYF.